These 20 T cell receptor beta chains were all obtained from the same sample, sequenced in a study of human T cells and chemical hapten exposure (dated by TCRdb to about 2021). Unfractionated whole blood was collected in Tempus Blood RNA tubes, and total RNA was extracted from that blood. Receptor amplification or capture employed 5' RACE. This sample was sequenced with an Illumina MiSeq. TCRdb redid the processing of the public reads, applying fastp at Q25 and MiXCR, and retained in-frame beta chains. Each CDR3 protein gets just one entry, which takes the most common genes and DNA from the rows behind it. This sample comprises 130,000 or so distinct CDR3 sequences, 4.1% of them detected only once. The ten top clones hold approximately 1.3% of the sample. Source of these receptors: a female donor in good health.

This clonotype was recorded many times. The chain combines TRBV19 with TRBJ1-2; 8 bases are shared with TRBD1. The CDR3 length is 13 residues. The germline CDR1 and CDR2 sequences are LNHDA and SQIVND (reference sequence). With V trimmed by 5 bases and J by 10 bases, 9 bases remained unmatched. The CDR3 reads CASSVRDRSVYTF. The CDR3, as DNA: TGTGCCAGTAGTGTCCGGGACAGGTCCGTCTACACCTTC. Combining the CDR3 with reference TRBV19 and TRBJ1-2 gives the whole variable domain DGGITQSPKYLFRKEGQNVTLSCEQNLNHDAMYWYRQDPGQGLRLIYYSQIVNDFQKGDIAEGYSVSREKKESFPLTVTSAQKNPTAFYLCASSVRDRSVYTFGSGTRLTVV.

At least ten counts were recorded for this clonotype. The CDR3 DNA reads TGTGCCAGCAGCTTTGACAAGAACACCGGGGAGCTGTTTTTT. Amino acid sequence: CASSFDKNTGELFF. This chain connects TRBV7-2 to TRBJ2-2, with no clear D. The ends were cut back, 3 bases at V and 1 base at J, with 6 bases in the middle. This CDR3 spans 14 amino acids. Germline V lookup: CDR1 SGHTA, CDR2 FQGNSA.

A note on this clonotype: A much larger clone differs by one base, so this may be a read error. The chain carries TRBV2 and TRBJ2-2, with D perhaps matching TRBD1 (6 bases). The CDR3 sequence is 13 residues long. Germline V gene data show CDR1 as SNHLY and CDR2 as FYNNEI. The CDR3 DNA sequence: TGTGCCAGCGAGGGGCAGGGGACCGGGGAGCTGTGTTTT. Its protein is CASEGQGTGELCF.

There are many counts of this clonotype. V is TRBV20-1 and J is TRBJ1-5; D is possibly TRBD1 (6 bases). Germline V gene data show CDR1 as DFQATT and CDR2 as SNEGSKA (reference sequence). The CDR3 runs to 12 residues. V lost 5 bases and J 9 bases, leaving 14 bases between the germline ends. The CDR3 here is CSAGTGLRPQHF. CDR3 bases: TGCAGTGCTGGAACAGGGTTGCGGCCCCAGCATTTT.

There are a few counts of this clonotype. V and J are TRBV2 and TRBJ2-2, with D maybe TRBD2 (6 bases). Germline V CDR1 and CDR2: SNHLY, FYNNEI. The ends were cut back, 4 bases at V and 6 bases at J, with 12 bases in the middle. There are 14 residues in the CDR3. Here the CDR3 reads CASSATSGPGELFF. For the CDR3, the DNA is TGTGCCAGCAGTGCTACAAGCGGGCCCGGGGAGCTGTTTTTT.

This clonotype was counted only a few times. J is TRBJ1-6 and V is TRBV30; D is unresolved. The V gene lost 0 bases and the J gene lost 7 bases, with 10 bases spanning the gap. Germline V gene data show CDR1 as GTSNPN and CDR2 as SVGIG (reference sequence). The CDR3 has 14 amino acids. CDR3 loop: CAWSVRVFNSPLHF. The CDR3 DNA is TGTGCCTGGAGTGTACGGGTCTTCAATTCACCCCTCCACTTT.

This clonotype appeared many times. The chain recombines TRBV25-1 with TRBJ2-5, with no clear D. This CDR3 comprises 15 residues. V gave up 4 bases and J gave up 1 base, with 13 bases separating them. Germline values: CDR1 MGHDK, CDR2 SYGVNS. The CDR3: CASSASFRVQETQYF. In DNA form, the CDR3 reads TGTGCCAGCAGTGCCTCGTTCCGGGTCCAAGAGACCCAGTACTTC.

This clonotype was observed at least ten times. The rearrangement links TRBV29-1 to TRBJ2-7, with D unclear. V was clipped by 4 bases and J by 1 base, with 11 bases between them. CDR1 and CDR2 (germline): SQVTM, ANQGSEA. The CDR3 loop spans 13 amino acids. Here the CDR3 reads CSVVQNPSYEQYF. The CDR3 DNA reads TGCAGCGTTGTACAGAATCCTTCCTACGAGCAGTACTTC.

In this sample, this clonotype turned up many times. The chain joins TRBV19 to TRBJ2-1; 10 nucleotides match TRBD1. J gave up 2 bases and V 6 bases, and 10 bases lay outside the gene matches. From germline, CDR1 is LNHDA and CDR2 SQIVND (reference sequence). This CDR3 comprises 17 residues. The CDR3 DNA sequence: TGTGCCAGTAGCCACCAGCCGACAGGGGGCCCCTACAATGAGCAGTTCTTC. Residues: CASSHQPTGGPYNEQFF.

This clonotype was seen many times. The chain is built from TRBV12-3 or TRBV12-4 and TRBJ2-4; 7 nucleotides match TRBD1. This CDR3 is built from 21 residues. Germline trimming cut 0 bases from V and 0 bases from J; bases unmatched to any gene: 17. The CDR3 bases are TGTGCCAGCAGTTTAGCGCGGACGAGGGGGCTGGGGGCGCTAGCCAAAAACATTCAGTACTTC. The encoded protein is CASSLARTRGLGALAKNIQYF.

This clonotype appeared many times. CDR3 in amino acids: CASSRQGGTGELFF. The DNA for the CDR3 is TGTGCCAGCAGCCGGCAGGGCGGGACCGGGGAGCTGTTTTTT. V usage is TRBV7-9 and J usage is TRBJ2-2; D may be TRBD1 or TRBD2 (5 bases each). The CDR3 loop spans 14 amino acids. CDR1 is SEHNR and CDR2 is FQNEAQ in the germline V gene (reference sequence). Trimming pared 5 bases from V and 5 bases from J, leaving 12 bases between.

In this sample, this clonotype turned up many times. The V and J genes are TRBV6-2 or TRBV6-3 and TRBJ2-3; no firm D call. Trimming pared 4 bases from V and 0 bases from J, leaving 5 bases between. Germline V gene lookup returns CDR1 MNHEY and CDR2 SVGEGT. The CDR3 contains 13 residues. The CDR3 loop is CASSFDSTDTQYF. The CDR3 DNA reads TGTGCCAGCAGTTTTGACAGCACAGATACGCAGTATTTT.

The CDR3 coding sequence is TGCAGTGCTAGTGGTGACATAGACGACGGAAACACCATATATTTT. This encodes CSASGDIDDGNTIYF. The chain has TRBV20-1 and TRBJ1-3; D remains unclear. V was pared by 3 bases and J by 4 bases, with 16 bases between. This CDR3 contains 15 residues. Germline lookup yields CDR1 DFQATT and CDR2 SNEGSKA (reference sequence).

This clonotype was observed at least ten times. CDR3 amino acids: CASSPRGRGLLINYGYTF. DNA of the CDR3: TGTGCCAGCAGTCCCCGAGGCAGGGGGCTATTAATAAACTATGGCTACACCTTC. The chain carries TRBV12-3 or TRBV12-4 and TRBJ1-2; 8 bases fit TRBD1. Unmatched junction bases numbered 16, after V lost 5 bases and J lost 2 bases. CDR3 length: 18 residues.

Ten or more counts support this clonotype. The genes are TRBV19 and TRBJ1-4, with D possibly TRBD1 on 6 matching bases. Germline CDR1 and CDR2: LNHDA and SQIVND (reference sequence). V was clipped by 6 bases and J by 6 bases, with 14 bases between them. The CDR3 sequence is 14 residues long. The CDR3 reads CASSPGGGDEKLFF. The DNA for the CDR3 is TGTGCCAGTAGCCCTGGAGGGGGAGATGAAAAACTGTTTTTT. The variable domain in full, completed from reference TRBV19 and TRBJ1-4, reads DGGITQSPKYLFRKEGQNVTLSCEQNLNHDAMYWYRQDPGQGLRLIYYSQIVNDFQKGDIAEGYSVSREKKESFPLTVTSAQKNPTAFYLCASSPGGGDEKLFFGSGTQLSVL.

The chain carries TRBV6-1 and TRBJ2-7, with D maybe TRBD1 (5 bases). The germline CDR1 and CDR2 sequences are MNHNS and SASEGT. This CDR3 contains 17 residues. The CDR3 coding sequence is TGTGCCAGCAGTGACAGAAATCTTTTGGGGCGAATAAGCGAGCAGGACGTA. The encoded protein is CASSDRNLLGRISEQDV.

Regarding this clonotype: A read error may produce the germline difference seen at one junction end. The genes are TRBV13 and TRBJ1-6; D remains ambiguous. Germline CDR1 reads PRHDT; CDR2 reads FYEKMQ (reference sequence). CDR3 length equals 16 residues. CDR3 residues: CASNTGGDSYNAPLHF. For the CDR3, the DNA is TGTGCCAGCAATACCGGTGGAGACTCCTATAATGCACCCCTCCACTTT.

Notes on this clonotype: A much larger clone differs from this one at a single base, so this may be a read error. CDR3 protein: CIARWGEANEKLFF. CDR3 coding DNA: TGCATTGCTCGTTGGGGGGAGGCTAATGAAAAACTGTTTTTT. This chain joins TRBV20-1 and TRBJ1-4, with D possibly TRBD1 on 5 matching bases. CDR1 and CDR2 from the germline V gene are DFQATT and SNEGSKA (reference sequence). The CDR3 is 14 residues long.

The genes are TRBV3-1 and TRBJ2-1; D is unclear. The germline V gene encodes CDR1 LGHDT and CDR2 YNNKEL (reference sequence). This CDR3 has 12 residues. The V gene lost 4 bases and the J gene lost 12 bases, with 13 bases spanning the gap. CDR3 DNA sequence: TGTGCCAGCAGCCCCCGGCCCTCTTGGCAGTTCTTC. Translation: CASSPRPSWQFF.

This clonotype was seen many times. The rearrangement uses TRBV9 and TRBJ1-2, with D possibly matching TRBD1 (5 bases). This CDR3 is built from 18 residues. Trimming shortened V by 0 bases and J by 0 bases, and 18 bases separated the two germline ends. Germline CDR1 reads SGDLS; CDR2 reads YYNGEE. The DNA for the CDR3 is TGTGCCAGCAGCGTAGCAAAAGGGCAGGGCCCTCCTAACTATGGCTACACCTTC. It specifies CASSVAKGQGPPNYGYTF.